The clone carrying this TCR beta chain was counted only a few times. Its antigen is undetermined. The data were obtained in a study of T cells in Graves' hyperthyroidism and ophthalmopathy. Study conclusions and caveats: Also found in blood were most expanded thyroid clonotypes above 0.001. From stable hyperthyroidism, ophthalmopathy was set apart by a 13 V-J model.

This CDR3 spans 13 amino acids. The V end lost 4 bases, the J end lost 1 base, and 7 bases lay between the germline ends. Germline-derived CDR1 and CDR2 are DFQATT and SNEGSKA (reference sequence). Amplified regions were TCR beta CDR3 sequences from RNA transcripts. The HTBI primer set drove a first-round RT-PCR of the TCR CDR3. Via MiXCR, TCRdb re-called the multiplex PCR reads, giving one row per CDR3 protein. The sample has a few hundred thousand distinct CDR3 sequences, more than 15% seen once; the top ten hold around 3.5%. Ophthalmopathy cases met thresholds of Clinical Activity Score at least 3, NOSPECS grade at least 4 and duration under 3 months.

The chain links TRBV20-1 to TRBJ2-2; D is ambiguous. The sample was blood. This TCR was sampled from a middle-aged woman with Graves' ophthalmopathy. For the CDR3, the DNA is TGCAGTGCTAAGCGAGAGAACACCGGGGAGCTGTTTTTT. This sequence encodes CSAKRENTGELFF.